The rows below give T cell receptor beta chains drawn from one sample of a study of blood T cell repertoires in COVID-19. TCRdb keeps only in-frame clones here, not all; method: immunoSEQ multiplex PCR. The sample holds 150,000 to 200,000 clones, roughly 76% seen once. Sequencing used peripheral blood. These receptors all stem from a woman aged 80 or over with COVID-19, enrolled during active disease. CDR3s include the opening cysteine and the closing phenylalanine or tryptophan.

V gene,CDR3 protein
TRBV4-2,CASSQEDLARGHSSYNEQFF
TRBV6-6,CASRSGGQGNYGYTF
TRBV5-5,CASSSGTPGETQYF
TRBV27,CASTTFLAGGRNEQFF
TRBV4-1,CASSQVGVLAGGHGQYF
TRBV12-5,CATKISGGHNEQFF
TRBV6-6,CASSYSSSSYEQYF
TRBV30,CAWSNTLSGNTIYF
TRBV2,CASSEGGIYNSPLHF
TRBV1,CTSSQARGQGGETQYF
TRBV4-1,CASRTGSGSSYNEQFF
TRBV2,CASSEAGNLMQYF
TRBV29-1,CSAGQGVDTDTQYF
TRBV4-1,CASSQDQPAGSAVGSYEQYF
TRBV18,CASSLTSLNEQFF
TRBV28,CASSERRTSTDTQYF
TRBV18,CASSPLWTSGHNYYTGELFF
TRBV10-3,CAISADRGAGNTIYF
TRBV18,CASSLTGMDGELFF
TRBV28,CASRHTMSYEQYF
TRBV3-1/TRBV3-2,CASSPSGRWTDTQYF
TRBV10-3,CAISDRPNTGELFF
TRBV6-5,CASERRESLYGYTF
TRBV28,CASSSGQASGF
TRBV28,CASSYWTSGIYNEQFF
TRBV5-1,CASSLVGQGDYEQYF
TRBV5-1,CASSAGTSGRRNIQYF
TRBV2,CASSEADGGRQYF
TRBV30,CAWSVQRTDYGYTF
TRBV11-3,CASSLSGINEKLFF
TRBV5-1,CASSFSPGSADTQYF
TRBV5-4,CASSSGGTGQKTNYGYTF
TRBV7-3,CASSLRPSGAGELFF
TRBV6-5,CASTGVAGELFF
TRBV18,CASSGGKATYEQYF
TRBV6-1,CASSESAGFGETQYF
TRBV5-1,CASSLVVAGGDTQYF
TRBV2,CASRILHVEQYF
TRBV2,CASRLQGAGEKLFF
TRBV5-1,CASSPSGGGNTIYF
TRBV28,CASSLGGGDQPQHF
TRBV28,CASSRQGGTYEQYF
TRBV6-6,CASSFTREDSYEQYF
TRBV14,CASSQERGGETQYF
TRBV7-7,CASSPDPTGGETQYF
TRBV9,CASSNNRQGWAGELFF
TRBV5-4,CASRRGGSNEQYF
TRBV6-5,CASSRTQVNSPLHF
TRBV6-4,CASSATGTVPSEAFF
TRBV2,CASSDTDIDEQFF
TRBV7-6,CASSLVRGGRGNTIYF
TRBV5-1,CASSVVGGGDEKLFF
TRBV27,CASSYREGAEQYF
TRBV3-1/TRBV3-2,CASSPSTSGASYNEQFF
TRBV29-1,CSVETGTGRDTQYF
TRBV7-2,CASSVDSSGTQYF
TRBV5-1,CASRFDIDNSPLHF
TRBV10-1,CASSDKDRGRCCTEAFF
TRBV12-3/TRBV12-4,CASGRSGGAEQFF